This T cell receptor (beta chain) was recorded in a study of molecular identifiers for immune sequencing clone quantification. A CD8+CD4-CCR7+CD45RA+ gate was used to sort naive CD8 T cells. At least ten counts were recorded for this clonotype. The CDR3 sequence is 14 residues long. Trimming pared 0 bases from V and 3 bases from J, leaving 12 bases between. Per germline, CDR1 DFQATT and CDR2 SNEGSKA (reference sequence). Previously published methods and listed TCR primers were used for the bulk TCR libraries. TCRdb used MiXCR to reprocess the PCR reads, holding one entry per CDR3 protein. The repertoire holds about half a million distinct CDR3 sequences, with 20% to 25% as singletons.

The sequence was obtained from a human donor in good health. Some libraries in this study had Jurkat cell RNA spiked in. The V gene is TRBV20-1, the J gene TRBJ2-7; D is unclear. The specimen sequenced was naive CD8+ T cells from blood, with Jurkat cell RNA spiked in. As to subset: FACS-sorted CD8+CD4-CCR7+CD45RA+ naive T cells. CDR3 loop: CSARDRSSLYEQYF. The CDR3 DNA reads TGCAGTGCTAGAGATCGAAGTAGTCTCTACGAGCAGTACTTC.